This T cell receptor (beta chain) was retrieved from a study of cytomegalovirus exposure and HLA in healthy donors. Primers: 60 Vbeta forward and 13 Jbeta reverse. Method: immunoSEQ multiplex PCR; TCRdb's copy keeps in-frame clones and lacks some. Of 150,000 to 200,000 clones in the sample, roughly 77% were seen once. On this clone: Its antigen remains unknown.

Study conclusions and caveats: As a later analysis revealed, most CMV-associated TCR beta chains appeared HLA-restricted.

CDR3 size: 14 residues. Germline V gives CDR1 MNHEY, CDR2 SVGAGI. V gave up 6 bases and J gave up 4 bases, with 13 bases separating them. The sample was PBMCs. This chain connects TRBV6-5 to TRBJ1-5; unclear D gene. This sequence originates from a man between 18 and 35 years old in good health and CMV-seropositive. CDR3 DNA: TGTGCCAGCAGGCCGGTGGGGAGAAATCAGCCCCAGCATTTT. It yields the protein CASRPVGRNQPQHF.